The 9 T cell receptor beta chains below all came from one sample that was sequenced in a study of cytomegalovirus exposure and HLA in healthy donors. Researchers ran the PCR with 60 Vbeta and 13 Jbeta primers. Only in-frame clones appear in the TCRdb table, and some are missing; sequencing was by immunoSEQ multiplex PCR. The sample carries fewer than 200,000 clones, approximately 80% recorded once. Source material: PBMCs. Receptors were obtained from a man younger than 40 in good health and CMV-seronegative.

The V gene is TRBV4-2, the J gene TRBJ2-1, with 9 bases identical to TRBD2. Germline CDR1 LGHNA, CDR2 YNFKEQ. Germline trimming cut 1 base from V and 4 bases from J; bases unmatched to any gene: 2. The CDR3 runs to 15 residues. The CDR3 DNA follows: TGTGCCAGCAGCCAAGTGCGGGAGGGATACAATGAGCAGTTCTTC. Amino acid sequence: CASSQVREGYNEQFF.

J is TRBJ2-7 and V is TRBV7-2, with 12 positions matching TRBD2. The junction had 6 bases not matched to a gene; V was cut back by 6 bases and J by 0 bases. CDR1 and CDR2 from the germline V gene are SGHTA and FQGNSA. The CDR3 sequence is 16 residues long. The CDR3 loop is CASRRTSGASSYEQYF. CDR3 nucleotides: TGTGCCAGCAGGCGGACTAGCGGGGCCAGCTCCTACGAGCAGTACTTC. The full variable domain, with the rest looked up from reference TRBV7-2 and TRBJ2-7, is GAGVSQSPSNKVTEKGKDVELRCDPISGHTALYWYRQSLGQGLEFLIYFQGNSAPDKSGLPSDRFSAERTGGSVSTLTIQRTQQEDSAVYLCASRRTSGASSYEQYFGPGTRLTVT.

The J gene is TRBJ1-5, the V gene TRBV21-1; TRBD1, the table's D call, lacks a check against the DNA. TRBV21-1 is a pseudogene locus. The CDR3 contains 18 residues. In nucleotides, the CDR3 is TGTGCCAGCAGCAAAGGAAGGTTTGGACAGGTCCTGAATCAGCCCCAGCATTTT. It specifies CASSKGRFGQVLNQPQHF.

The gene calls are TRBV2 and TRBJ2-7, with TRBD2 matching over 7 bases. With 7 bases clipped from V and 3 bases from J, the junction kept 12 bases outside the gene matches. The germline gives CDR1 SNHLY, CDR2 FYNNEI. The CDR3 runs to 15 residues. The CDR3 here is CASNPRGGKGYEQYF. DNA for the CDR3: TGTGCCAGCAATCCAAGGGGAGGGAAGGGCTACGAGCAGTACTTC. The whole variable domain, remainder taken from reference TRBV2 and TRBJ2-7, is EPEVTQTPSHQVTQMGQEVILRCVPISNHLYFYWYRQILGQKVEFLVSFYNNEISEKSEIFDDQFSVERPDGSNFTLKIRSTKLEDSAMYFCASNPRGGKGYEQYFGPGTRLTVT.

The CDR3 here is CASSLGGDRAYEQYF. The CDR3 nucleotides read TGCGCCAGCTCCCTGGGAGGGGACAGGGCCTACGAGCAGTACTTC. The chain combines TRBV5-1 with TRBJ2-7; 9 bases line up with TRBD1. This CDR3 comprises 15 residues. With V trimmed by 7 bases and J by 2 bases, 10 bases remained unmatched. The germline V gene encodes CDR1 SGHRS and CDR2 YFSETQ.

In DNA form, the CDR3 reads TGTGCCAGCAGTGAAGAGGGGACAGGGTCTGCCGGGGAGCTGTTTTTT. This encodes CASSEEGTGSAGELFF. This chain joins TRBV6-1 and TRBJ2-2, with 9 nucleotides matching TRBD1. Germline-derived CDR1 and CDR2 are MNHNS and SASEGT. The CDR3 length is 16 residues. V gave up 1 base and J gave up 6 bases; unmatched junction bases: 6.

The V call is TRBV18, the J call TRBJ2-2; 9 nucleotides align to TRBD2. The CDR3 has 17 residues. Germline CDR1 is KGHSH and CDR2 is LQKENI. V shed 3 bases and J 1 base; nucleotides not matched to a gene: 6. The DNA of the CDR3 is TGTGCCAGCTCACCGGCGGGAGGGCCAAGGAACACCGGGGAGCTGTTTTTT. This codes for CASSPAGGPRNTGELFF.

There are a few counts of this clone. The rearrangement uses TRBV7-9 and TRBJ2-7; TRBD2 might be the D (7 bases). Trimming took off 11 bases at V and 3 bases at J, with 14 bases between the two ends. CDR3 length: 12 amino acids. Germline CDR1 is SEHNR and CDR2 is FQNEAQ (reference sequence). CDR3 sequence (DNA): TGTGCCGGGGGGGGGCTGATCTACGAGCAGTACTTC. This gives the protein CAGGGLIYEQYF.

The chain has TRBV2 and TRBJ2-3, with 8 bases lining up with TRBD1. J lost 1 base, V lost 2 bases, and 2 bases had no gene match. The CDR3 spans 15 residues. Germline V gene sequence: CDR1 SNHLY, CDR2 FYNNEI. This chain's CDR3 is CASSEPTGGTDTQYF. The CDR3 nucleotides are TGTGCCAGCAGTGAACCGACAGGGGGCACAGATACGCAGTATTTT.